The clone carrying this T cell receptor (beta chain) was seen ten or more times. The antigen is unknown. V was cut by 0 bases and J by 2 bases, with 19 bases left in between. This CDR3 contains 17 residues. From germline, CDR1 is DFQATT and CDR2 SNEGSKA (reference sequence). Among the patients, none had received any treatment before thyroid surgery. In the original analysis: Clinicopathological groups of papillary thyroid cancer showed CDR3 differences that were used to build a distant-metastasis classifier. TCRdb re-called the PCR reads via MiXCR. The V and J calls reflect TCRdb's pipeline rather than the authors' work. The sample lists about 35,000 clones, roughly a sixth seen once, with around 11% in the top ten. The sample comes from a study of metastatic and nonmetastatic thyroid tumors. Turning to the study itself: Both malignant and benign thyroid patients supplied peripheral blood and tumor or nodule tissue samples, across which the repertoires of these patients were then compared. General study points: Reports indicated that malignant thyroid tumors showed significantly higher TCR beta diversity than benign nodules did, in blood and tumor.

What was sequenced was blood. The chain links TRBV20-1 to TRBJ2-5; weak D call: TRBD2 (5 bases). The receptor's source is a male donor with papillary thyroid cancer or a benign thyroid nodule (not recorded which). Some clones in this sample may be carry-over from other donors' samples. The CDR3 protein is CSARDHRSGRFQETQYF. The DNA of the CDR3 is TGCAGTGCTAGAGATCACAGAAGCGGACGGTTTCAAGAGACCCAGTACTTC.